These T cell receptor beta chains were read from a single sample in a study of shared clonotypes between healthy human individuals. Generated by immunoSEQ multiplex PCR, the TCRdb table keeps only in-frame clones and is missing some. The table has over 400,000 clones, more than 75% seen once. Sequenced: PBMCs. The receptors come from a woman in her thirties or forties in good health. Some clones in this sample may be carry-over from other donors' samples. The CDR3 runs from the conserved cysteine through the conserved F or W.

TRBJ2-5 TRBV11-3 CASSWGGTGGEETQYF
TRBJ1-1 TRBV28 CATRDSMWAFF
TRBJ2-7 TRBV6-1 CASRLAGGNEQYF
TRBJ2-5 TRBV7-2 CASSPHGTAQETQYF
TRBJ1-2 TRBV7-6 CASSNRDRALFYGYTF
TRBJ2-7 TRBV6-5 CASSSFGREIGYEQYF
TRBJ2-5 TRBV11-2 CASSFRVQETQYF
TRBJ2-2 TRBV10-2 CASSVSGLAGGPLSGELFF
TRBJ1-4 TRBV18 CASSPGPGAGNEKLFF
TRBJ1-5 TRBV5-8 CASSLPRTGANQPQHF
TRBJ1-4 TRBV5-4 CASSVKTEGGEKLFF
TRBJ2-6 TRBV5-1 CASSVYRDESGANVLTF
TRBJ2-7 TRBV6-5 CASSLGAGVVHEQYF
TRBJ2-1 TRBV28 CAEAAGAPGLLYNEQFF
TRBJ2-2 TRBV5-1 CASSTQGATGELFF
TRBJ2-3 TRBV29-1 CSVALRGASADTQYF
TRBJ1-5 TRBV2 CASSPTVSNQPQHF
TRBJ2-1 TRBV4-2 CASSTGLADNEQFF
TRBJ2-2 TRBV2 CASKGASGGGELFF
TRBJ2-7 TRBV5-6 CASSPGTGDPSYEQYF
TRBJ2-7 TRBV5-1 CASSPTGGSSYEQYF
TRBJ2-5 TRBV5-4 CASSLAGAGPQETQYF
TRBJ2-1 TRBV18 CASSAGLAGEEQFF
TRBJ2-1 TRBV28 CASEGLALNEQFF
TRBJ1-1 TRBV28 CASKSWVTEAFF
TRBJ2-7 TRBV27 CASRPDSPYEQYF
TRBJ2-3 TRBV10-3 CAISERVGTDTQYF
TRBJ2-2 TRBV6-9 CASSFLKATGELFF
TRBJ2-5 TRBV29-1 CSARRSQTGVEDGETQYF
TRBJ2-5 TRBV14 CASSQEQGGQETQYF
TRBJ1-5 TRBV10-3 CAISSASNQPQHF
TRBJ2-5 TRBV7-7 CASSQGGGWETQYF
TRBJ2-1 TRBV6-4 CASSAGGYNEQFF
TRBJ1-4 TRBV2 CASSEARLANEKLFF
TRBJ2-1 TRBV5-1 CASSYDPGGNEQFF
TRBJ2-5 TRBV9 CASSVYGEEGETQYF
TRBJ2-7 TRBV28 CASSRGDTRSYEQYF